Shown below are 21 T cell receptor beta chains from a single sample sequenced in a study of radiotherapy plus CTLA-4 blockade in lung cancer. Some clones are missing from TCRdb's copy, which holds only in-frame ones; the method was immunoSEQ multiplex PCR. The sample lists 75,000 to 80,000 clones, approximately 86% occurring once. This specimen consisted of peripheral blood, obtained from a patient treated with radiotherapy plus ipilimumab. All receptors derive from a human donor with non-small cell lung cancer who had stable disease on radiotherapy plus ipilimumab.

The chain joins TRBV4-1 to TRBJ1-4; D remains unclear. V was trimmed by 1 base and J by 9 bases, leaving 18 bases between them. The CDR3 consists of 16 residues. Germline values: CDR1 MGHRA, CDR2 YSYEKL. Here the CDR3 reads CASSQGEARGGKKLFF. The DNA for the CDR3 is TGCGCCAGCAGCCAAGGGGAAGCGAGAGGAGGCAAAAAACTGTTTTTT.

The genes are TRBV6-1 and TRBJ2-7; 10 positions match TRBD2. The germline V gene encodes CDR1 MNHNS and CDR2 SASEGT. J was trimmed by 2 bases and V by 4 bases; bases with no gene match: 8. The CDR3 has 16 residues. The DNA for the CDR3 is TGTGCCAGCAGTGGCCTAGCGGGAGACCTTACCTACGAGCAGTACTTC. Translated, it gives CASSGLAGDLTYEQYF.

This chain connects TRBV9 to TRBJ2-5; maybe TRBD2 (6 bases). The germline gives CDR1 SGDLS, CDR2 YYNGEE. The CDR3 has 15 residues. V lost 3 bases and J lost 1, with 13 bases in between. In DNA form, the CDR3 reads TGTGCCAGCAGCGCCCGCGGGACGGTCCAAGAGACCCAGTACTTC. Its protein product is CASSARGTVQETQYF.

This clone was counted between two and nine times. This sequence joins TRBV19 and TRBJ2-2; 11 positions match TRBD1. The CDR3 covers 15 residues. Germline CDR1 and CDR2: LNHDA and SQIVND (reference sequence). Trimming cost V 6 bases and J 7 bases; bases outside gene matches: 7. The CDR3 DNA is TGTGCCAGTAGCTACGGACAGGGGGCGGACGGGGAGCTGTTTTTT. Translated: CASSYGQGADGELFF.

The V call is TRBV18, the J call TRBJ1-3; 8 positions match TRBD1. CDR3 length: 15 amino acids. Looked up from germline, CDR1 is KGHSH and CDR2 is LQKENI. With V trimmed by 3 bases and J by 0 bases, 1 base remained unmatched. The CDR3 DNA follows: TGTGCCAGCTCACCGACAGGGGTCTCTGGAAACACCATATATTTT. Its protein product is CASSPTGVSGNTIYF. Complete variable domain (other parts from reference TRBV18 and TRBJ1-3): NAGVMQNPRHLVRRRGQEARLRCSPMKGHSHVYWYRQLPEEGLKFMVYLQKENIIDESGMPKERFSAEFPKEGPSILRIQQVVRGDSAAYFCASSPTGVSGNTIYFGEGSWLTVV.

The chain recombines TRBV2 with TRBJ1-3; 9 bases match TRBD1. Germline loops: CDR1 SNHLY, CDR2 FYNNEI. After removal of 2 bases from V and 0 bases from J, the junction contained 5 bases not matched to a gene. This CDR3 region has 17 residues. CDR3 in amino acids: CASSEFGTGSSGNTIYF. Here the CDR3 DNA reads TGTGCCAGCAGTGAATTTGGGACAGGGAGCTCTGGAAACACCATATATTTT.

This clone has a single count. The CDR3 end shows no conserved phenylalanine or tryptophan, and so a read error is likely. The chain carries TRBV7-9 and TRBJ2-7, with D uncertain. Germline CDR1 is SEHNR and CDR2 is FQNEAQ (reference sequence). The CDR3 has 13 amino acids. V lost 6 bases and J lost 2, with 11 bases in between. In DNA, the CDR3 is TGTGCCAGCAGAGGAGACAACACCTACGAGCAGTACCTC. Amino acids: CASRGDNTYEQYL.

The rearrangement joins TRBV5-1 to TRBJ2-7; the match to TRBD1 covers 7 bases. V lost 0 bases to trimming and J lost 2 bases; unmatched junction nucleotides: 14. The germline V gene encodes CDR1 SGHRS and CDR2 YFSETQ. The CDR3 totals 18 residues. CDR3 sequence reads: CASSLAYKGSGQPYEQYF. The CDR3 DNA reads as TGCGCCAGCAGCTTGGCCTATAAGGGCTCGGGACAGCCCTACGAGCAGTACTTC.

The V gene is TRBV7-3, the J gene TRBJ2-6, with D perhaps TRBD1 or TRBD2 (5 bases each). Trimming removed 5 bases from V and 4 bases from J, with 12 bases in between. The length of the CDR3 is 15 residues. Per the germline V gene, CDR1 is SGHTA and CDR2 is FQGTGA. The CDR3 loop is CASSPQGPGANVLTF. CDR3 DNA: TGTGCCAGCAGCCCGCAGGGACCCGGGGCCAACGTCCTGACTTTC.

This chain uses TRBV18 with TRBJ2-1; 10 bases map to TRBD2. Germline loops: CDR1 KGHSH, CDR2 LQKENI. There are 15 residues in the CDR3. V dropped 3 bases and J dropped 9; count of bases not matched to a gene: 8. The chain's CDR3 is CASSPPSGSTGEQFF. DNA for the CDR3: TGTGCCAGCTCACCCCCTAGCGGGAGTACAGGTGAGCAGTTCTTC.

The chain carries TRBV28 and TRBJ2-1; 12 nucleotides match TRBD2. The germline gives CDR1 MDHEN, CDR2 SYDVKM. This CDR3 contains 14 residues. The V and J ends lost 7 bases and 7 bases, in that order; junction bases with no gene match: 5. Here the CDR3 DNA reads TGTGCCAGCACCTCTACTAGCGGGAGGAATGAGCAGTTCTTC. Amino acid sequence: CASTSTSGRNEQFF.

This clone was found once. The V and J genes are TRBV27 and TRBJ2-3; D not resolved. The CDR3 extends over 15 amino acids. Germline V gene data show CDR1 as MNHEY and CDR2 as SMNVEV (reference sequence). Trimming pared 2 bases from V and 4 bases from J, leaving 13 bases between. The CDR3 region has the DNA TGTGCCAGCAGTTTAGACACTCTCTTGGCAGATACGCAGTATTTT. Translating gives CASSLDTLLADTQYF.

The chain recombines TRBV6-1 with TRBJ1-4, with 9 bases aligning to TRBD1. The length of the CDR3 is 18 residues. Per the germline V gene, CDR1 is MNHNS and CDR2 is SASEGT. The V and J ends lost 2 bases and 4 bases, in that order; junction bases with no gene match: 11. The CDR3 is CASSEILPGTGINEKLFF. CDR3 DNA: TGTGCCAGCAGTGAAATACTTCCCGGGACAGGGATTAATGAAAAACTGTTTTTT.

This chain links TRBV5-8 with TRBJ1-6; 9 positions match TRBD1. J lost 2 bases, V lost 5 bases, and 5 bases had no gene match. This CDR3 spans 16 amino acids. From germline, CDR1 is SGHTS and CDR2 YDEGEE. CDR3 residues: CASSMDRGPYNSPLHF. DNA for the CDR3: TGTGCCAGCAGTATGGACAGGGGACCCTATAATTCACCCCTCCACTTT. Full variable domain (missing parts from reference TRBV5-8 and TRBJ1-6): EAGVTQSPTHLIKTRGQQATLRCSPISGHTSVYWYQQALGLGLQFLLWYDEGEERNRGNFPPRFSGRQFPNYSSELNVNALELEDSALYLCASSMDRGPYNSPLHFGNGTRLTVT.

V usage is TRBV28 and J usage is TRBJ1-4; a weak D match, TRBD1 (5 bases). Trimming left V 8 bases short and J 0 bases short, with 13 bases between. The CDR3 has 15 residues. The germline CDR1 and CDR2 sequences are MDHEN and SYDVKM. The CDR3 spells CASETGGATNEKLFF. The DNA for the CDR3 is TGTGCCAGCGAAACTGGGGGGGCAACTAATGAAAAACTGTTTTTT.

The chain joins TRBV27 to TRBJ1-5; weak D call: TRBD1 (5 bases). Trimming took off 3 bases at V and 6 bases at J, with 12 bases between the two ends. The CDR3 runs to 14 residues. The germline V gene encodes CDR1 MNHEY and CDR2 SMNVEV (reference sequence). The CDR3 here is CASSFGQGLQPQHF. DNA for the CDR3: TGTGCCAGCAGTTTTGGGCAGGGACTTCAGCCCCAGCATTTT.

J is TRBJ2-1 and V is TRBV7-9; 11 bases line up with TRBD2. The trim removed 6 bases at V and 9 bases at J, leaving 4 bases unmatched. The germline gives CDR1 SEHNR, CDR2 FQNEAQ (reference sequence). The CDR3 spans 13 residues. This CDR3 reads CASRDGTSGEQFF. CDR3 nucleotide sequence: TGTGCCAGCAGGGATGGGACTAGCGGTGAGCAGTTCTTC.

The chain is built from TRBV19 and TRBJ1-2; a possible D gene is TRBD1 (5 bases). The ends were cut back, 6 bases at V and 6 bases at J, with 23 bases in the middle. The CDR3 extends over 16 amino acids. CDR1 LNHDA and CDR2 SQIVND come from the germline V gene (reference sequence). The CDR3 loop reads CASRRGTPQVVNGYTF. CDR3 bases: TGTGCCAGTAGACGAGGGACCCCGCAAGTCGTGAATGGCTACACCTTC.

This chain uses TRBV6-1 with TRBJ1-2, with D maybe TRBD1 (5 bases). Germline V gene data show CDR1 as MNHNS and CDR2 as SASEGT. The CDR3 runs to 15 residues. Trimming cost V 10 bases and J 4 bases, with 22 bases left between them. CDR3 sequence (DNA): TGTGCCACAGCCCGGGAGGACACCTTATCCTATGGCTACACCTTC. This codes for CATAREDTLSYGYTF.

The genes are TRBV7-6 and TRBJ2-1; 9 bases are a match to TRBD1. Germline V gene sequence: CDR1 SGHVS, CDR2 FNYEAQ. The junction had 10 bases not matched to a gene; V was cut back by 5 bases and J by 5 bases. This CDR3 is built from 16 residues. CDR3 DNA sequence: TGTGCCAGCAGCCAACAGGGGGCATTATTTGACAATGAGCAGTTCTTC. Translated, it gives CASSQQGALFDNEQFF.

The V and J genes are TRBV10-3 and TRBJ2-7; 7 nucleotides match TRBD2. CDR1 is ENHRY, CDR2 SYGVKD, per germline. After removal of 8 bases from V and 3 bases from J, the junction contained 10 bases not matched to a gene. This CDR3 contains 14 residues. The CDR3 is CAISLSRDYYEQYF. DNA for the CDR3: TGTGCCATCTCCTTATCCAGGGACTACTACGAGCAGTACTTC.